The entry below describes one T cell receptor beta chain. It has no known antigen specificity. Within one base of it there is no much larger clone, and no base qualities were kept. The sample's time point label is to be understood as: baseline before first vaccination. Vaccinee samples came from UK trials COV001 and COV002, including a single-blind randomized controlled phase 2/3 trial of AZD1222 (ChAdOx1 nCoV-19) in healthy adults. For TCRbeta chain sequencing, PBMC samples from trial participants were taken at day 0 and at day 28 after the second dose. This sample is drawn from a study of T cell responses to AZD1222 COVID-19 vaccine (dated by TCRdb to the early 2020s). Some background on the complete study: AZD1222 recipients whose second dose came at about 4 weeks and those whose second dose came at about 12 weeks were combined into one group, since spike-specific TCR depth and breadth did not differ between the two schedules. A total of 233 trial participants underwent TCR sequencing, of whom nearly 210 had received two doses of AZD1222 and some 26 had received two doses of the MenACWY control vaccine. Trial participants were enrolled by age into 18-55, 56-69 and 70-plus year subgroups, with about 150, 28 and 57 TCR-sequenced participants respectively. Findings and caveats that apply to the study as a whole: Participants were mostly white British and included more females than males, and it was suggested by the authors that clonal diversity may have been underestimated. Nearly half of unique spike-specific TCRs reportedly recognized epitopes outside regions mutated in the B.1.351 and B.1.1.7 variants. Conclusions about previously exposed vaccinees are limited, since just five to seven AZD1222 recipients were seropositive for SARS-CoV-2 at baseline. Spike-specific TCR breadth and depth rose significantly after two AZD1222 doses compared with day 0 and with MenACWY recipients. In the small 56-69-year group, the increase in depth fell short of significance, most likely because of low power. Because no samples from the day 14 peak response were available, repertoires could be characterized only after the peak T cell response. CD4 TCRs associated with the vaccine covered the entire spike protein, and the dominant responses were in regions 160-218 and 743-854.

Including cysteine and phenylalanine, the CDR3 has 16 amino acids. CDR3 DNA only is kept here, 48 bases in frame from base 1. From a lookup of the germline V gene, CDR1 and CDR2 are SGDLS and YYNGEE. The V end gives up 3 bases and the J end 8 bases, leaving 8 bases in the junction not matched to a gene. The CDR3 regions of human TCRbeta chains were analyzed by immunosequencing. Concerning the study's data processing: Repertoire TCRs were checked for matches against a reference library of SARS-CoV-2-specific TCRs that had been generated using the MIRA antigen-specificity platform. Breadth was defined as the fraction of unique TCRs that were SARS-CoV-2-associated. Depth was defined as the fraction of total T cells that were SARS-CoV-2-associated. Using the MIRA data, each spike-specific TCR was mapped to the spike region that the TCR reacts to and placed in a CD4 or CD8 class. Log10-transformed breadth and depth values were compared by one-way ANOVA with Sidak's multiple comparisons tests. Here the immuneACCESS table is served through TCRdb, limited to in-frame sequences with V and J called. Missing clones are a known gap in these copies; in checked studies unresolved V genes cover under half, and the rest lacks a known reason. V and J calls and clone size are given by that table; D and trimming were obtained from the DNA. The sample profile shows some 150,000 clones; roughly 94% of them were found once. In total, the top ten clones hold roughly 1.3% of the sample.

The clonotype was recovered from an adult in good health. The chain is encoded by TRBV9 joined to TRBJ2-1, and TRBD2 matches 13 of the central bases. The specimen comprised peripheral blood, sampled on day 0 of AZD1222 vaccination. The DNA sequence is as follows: TGTGCCAGCAGCGCTGGACTAGCGGGAGATGGCGATGAGCAGTTCTTC. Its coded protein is CASSAGLAGDGDEQFF.